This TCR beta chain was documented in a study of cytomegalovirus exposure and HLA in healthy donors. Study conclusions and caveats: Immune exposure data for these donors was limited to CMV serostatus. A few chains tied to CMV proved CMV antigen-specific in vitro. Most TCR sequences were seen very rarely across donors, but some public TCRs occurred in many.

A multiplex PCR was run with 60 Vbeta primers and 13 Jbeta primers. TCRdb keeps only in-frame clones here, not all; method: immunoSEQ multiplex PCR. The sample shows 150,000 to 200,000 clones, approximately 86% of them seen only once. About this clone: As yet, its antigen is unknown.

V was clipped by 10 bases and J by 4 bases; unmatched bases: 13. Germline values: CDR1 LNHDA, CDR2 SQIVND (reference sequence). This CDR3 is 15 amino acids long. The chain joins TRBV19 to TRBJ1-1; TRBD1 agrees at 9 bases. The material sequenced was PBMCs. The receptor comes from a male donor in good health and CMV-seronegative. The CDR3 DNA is TGTGCCACCAGGGACAGGGAGGTTTGGAGCACTGAAGCTTTCTTT. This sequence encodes CATRDREVWSTEAFF.